These T cell receptor beta chains were read from a single sample in a study of somatic mutations in cytotoxic T cells in rheumatoid arthritis. The table came from immunoSEQ multiplex PCR; TCRdb's copy has only in-frame clones and leaves some out. In the table there are about 15,000 clones, 65% to 75% of which are singletons. The sequencing input was CD8+ T cells sorted from blood. These receptors came from an adult with rheumatoid arthritis. CDR3s include the opening cysteine and the closing phenylalanine or tryptophan. A D gene is named only where the DNA matches it firmly. Some rows mark clone size as missing; the rest say once, few, many or name a class of expanded clone.

v_gene: TRBV7-9; len: 15; abundance: -; d_gene: -; j_gene: TRBJ2-3; CDR3aa: CASSLMIGRTDTQYF; CDR3nt: TGTGCCAGCAGCTTGATGATTGGACGCACAGATACGCAGTATTTT
v_gene: TRBV27; len: 15; abundance: -; d_gene: -; j_gene: TRBJ1-6; CDR3aa: CASGEFTGINSPLHF; CDR3nt: TGTGCCAGCGGAGAATTCACAGGGATTAATTCACCCCTCCACTTT
v_gene: TRBV7-9; len: 14; abundance: -; d_gene: TRBD1; j_gene: TRBJ2-7; CDR3aa: CASSGEGQSYEQYF; CDR3nt: TGTGCCAGCAGCGGAGAGGGACAGTCCTACGAGCAGTACTTC
v_gene: TRBV30; len: 13; abundance: -; d_gene: -; j_gene: TRBJ2-7; CDR3aa: CAWTRDGPYEQYF; CDR3nt: TGTGCCTGGACAAGGGACGGACCCTACGAGCAGTACTTC
v_gene: TRBV11-2; len: 15; abundance: -; d_gene: -; j_gene: TRBJ2-7; CDR3aa: CASSSQGGTAYEQYF; CDR3nt: TGTGCCAGCAGCTCCCAGGGTGGGACCGCCTACGAGCAGTACTTC
v_gene: TRBV7-9; len: 13; abundance: -; d_gene: -; j_gene: TRBJ2-3; CDR3aa: CASSLPSTDTQYF; CDR3nt: TGTGCCAGCAGTCTCCCAAGCACAGATACGCAGTATTTT
v_gene: TRBV5-1; len: 16; abundance: -; d_gene: -; j_gene: TRBJ1-4; CDR3aa: CASNLGPTDSNEKLFF; CDR3nt: TGCGCCAGCAACCTTGGTCCTACAGACTCTAATGAAAAACTGTTTTTT
v_gene: TRBV6-6; len: 16; abundance: -; d_gene: -; j_gene: TRBJ2-3; CDR3aa: CASTTNLLASTDTQYF; CDR3nt: TGTGCCAGCACCACAAACCTCCTAGCGAGTACAGATACGCAGTATTTT
v_gene: TRBV19; len: 15; abundance: -; d_gene: -; j_gene: TRBJ2-1; CDR3aa: CASSIGRLVGHEQFF; CDR3nt: TGTGCCAGTAGTATCGGCAGGCTCGTTGGGCATGAGCAGTTCTTC
v_gene: TRBV4-1; len: 15; abundance: -; d_gene: -; j_gene: TRBJ2-1; CDR3aa: CASSQDQGVHNEQFF; CDR3nt: TGCGCCAGCAGCCAAGACCAGGGTGTGCACAATGAGCAGTTCTTC
v_gene: TRBV27; len: 16; abundance: -; d_gene: TRBD1; j_gene: TRBJ1-1; CDR3aa: CASSFTGRGPNTEAFF; CDR3nt: TGTGCCAGCAGTTTTACGGGGAGGGGGCCGAACACTGAAGCTTTCTTT
v_gene: TRBV7-2; len: 13; abundance: -; d_gene: -; j_gene: TRBJ2-1; CDR3aa: CASSLGTSNEQFF; CDR3nt: TGTGCCAGCAGCTTAGGGACGTCGAATGAGCAGTTCTTC
v_gene: TRBV13; len: 15; abundance: -; d_gene: TRBD2; j_gene: TRBJ2-1; CDR3aa: CASSLWGGSYNEQFF; CDR3nt: TGTGCCAGCAGCTTGTGGGGGGGCTCCTACAATGAGCAGTTCTTC
v_gene: TRBV19; len: 15; abundance: -; d_gene: -; j_gene: TRBJ1-4; CDR3aa: CASSLRVQGYEKLFF; CDR3nt: TGTGCCAGTTCCTTACGTGTTCAGGGTTATGAAAAACTGTTTTTT
v_gene: TRBV5-5; len: 15; abundance: -; d_gene: TRBD2; j_gene: TRBJ2-1; CDR3aa: CASRYGLAGNNEQFF; CDR3nt: TGTGCCAGCAGATATGGACTAGCGGGAAACAATGAGCAGTTCTTC
v_gene: TRBV28; len: 14; abundance: -; d_gene: -; j_gene: TRBJ1-2; CDR3aa: CASSLSRGNYGYTF; CDR3nt: TGTGCCAGCAGTTTATCGAGGGGAAACTATGGCTACACCTTC
v_gene: TRBV7-6; len: 14; abundance: -; d_gene: -; j_gene: TRBJ1-2; CDR3aa: CASSLGGEDYGYTF; CDR3nt: TGTGCCAGCAGCTTAGGAGGGGAGGACTATGGCTACACCTTC
v_gene: TRBV2; len: 16; abundance: once; d_gene: TRBD1; j_gene: TRBJ1-1; CDR3aa: CASNTPGDREDTEAFF; CDR3nt: TGTGCCAGCAACACCCCCGGGGACAGGGAGGACACTGAAGCTTTCTTT
v_gene: TRBV6-4; len: 17; abundance: few; d_gene: TRBD2; j_gene: TRBJ2-2; CDR3aa: CASSGGLAGDHTGELFF; CDR3nt: TGTGCCAGCAGTGGTGGACTAGCGGGAGACCACACCGGGGAGCTGTTTTTT
v_gene: TRBV9; len: 14; abundance: -; d_gene: -; j_gene: TRBJ1-4; CDR3aa: CASSVGAGNEKLFF; CDR3nt: TGTGCCAGCAGCGTAGGGGCCGGGAATGAAAAACTGTTTTTT
v_gene: TRBV4-1; len: 17; abundance: -; d_gene: -; j_gene: TRBJ2-1; CDR3aa: CASSQVKSGGPYNEQFF; CDR3nt: TGCGCCAGCAGCCAAGTTAAGAGCGGAGGTCCGTACAATGAGCAGTTCTTC
v_gene: TRBV4-1; len: 15; abundance: -; d_gene: -; j_gene: TRBJ2-1; CDR3aa: CASSQAHSRNYEQFF; CDR3nt: TGCGCCAGCAGCCAAGCCCACAGTCGGAACTATGAGCAGTTCTTC
v_gene: TRBV7-9; len: 17; abundance: -; d_gene: TRBD2; j_gene: TRBJ2-1; CDR3aa: CASSLLSAGGLSNEQFF; CDR3nt: TGTGCCAGCAGCTTACTTTCTGCGGGAGGCCTGTCCAATGAGCAGTTCTTC
v_gene: TRBV5-1; len: 15; abundance: -; d_gene: TRBD1; j_gene: TRBJ2-1; CDR3aa: CASSLVQGVYNEQFF; CDR3nt: TGCGCCAGCAGCTTGGTACAGGGGGTATACAATGAGCAGTTCTTC
v_gene: TRBV19; len: 13; abundance: once; d_gene: -; j_gene: TRBJ2-5; CDR3aa: CATQPWGQETQYF; CDR3nt: TGTGCCACCCAGCCGTGGGGGCAAGAGACCCAGTACTTC
v_gene: TRBV7-9; len: 16; abundance: -; d_gene: -; j_gene: TRBJ2-7; CDR3aa: CASSPPDDRGTYEQYF; CDR3nt: TGTGCCAGCAGCCCGCCCGACGACAGAGGGACTTACGAGCAGTACTTC
v_gene: TRBV5-8; len: 11; abundance: once; d_gene: -; j_gene: TRBJ2-1; CDR3aa: CASGIFREQFF; CDR3nt: TGTGCCAGCGGAATATTCAGAGAGCAGTTCTTC
v_gene: TRBV11-1; len: 12; abundance: -; d_gene: -; j_gene: TRBJ2-1; CDR3aa: CASSLDLNEQFF; CDR3nt: TGTGCCAGCAGCTTAGACCTCAATGAGCAGTTCTTC
v_gene: TRBV5-6; len: 16; abundance: -; d_gene: TRBD1; j_gene: TRBJ1-5; CDR3aa: CASSLGAGGGNQPQHF; CDR3nt: TGTGCCAGCAGCTTGGGGGCAGGGGGCGGAAATCAGCCCCAGCATTTT
v_gene: TRBV30; len: 15; abundance: large; d_gene: -; j_gene: TRBJ2-7; CDR3aa: CAWSVGRLSSYEQYF; CDR3nt: TGTGCCTGGAGTGTTGGGAGGTTGAGCTCCTACGAGCAGTACTTC
v_gene: TRBV7-9; len: 16; abundance: once; d_gene: -; j_gene: TRBJ2-6; CDR3aa: CASSLNQGPGANVLTF; CDR3nt: TGTGCCAGCAGCTTAAACCAGGGGCCTGGGGCCAACGTCCTGACTTTC
v_gene: TRBV5-5; len: 16; abundance: -; d_gene: -; j_gene: TRBJ1-5; CDR3aa: CASSLGAPSSNQPQHF; CDR3nt: TGTGCCAGCAGCTTGGGTGCTCCTAGTAGCAATCAGCCCCAGCATTTT
v_gene: TRBV7-9; len: 15; abundance: few; d_gene: -; j_gene: TRBJ1-2; CDR3aa: CASSSGPAGTYGYTF; CDR3nt: TGTGCCAGCAGCTCGGGACCGGCGGGGACCTATGGCTACACCTTC
v_gene: TRBV30; len: 12; abundance: few; d_gene: -; j_gene: TRBJ2-7; CDR3aa: CAWTLDRGEQYF; CDR3nt: TGTGCCTGGACCCTCGACCGTGGCGAGCAGTACTTC
v_gene: TRBV4-1; len: 16; abundance: -; d_gene: TRBD2; j_gene: TRBJ2-1; CDR3aa: CASSQVVAGGNNEQFF; CDR3nt: TGCGCCAGCAGCCAAGTAGTTGCGGGAGGGAACAATGAGCAGTTCTTC
v_gene: TRBV6-5; len: 15; abundance: -; d_gene: -; j_gene: TRBJ1-1; CDR3aa: CASSYSGRMNTEAFF; CDR3nt: TGTGCCAGCAGTTACTCCGGCAGAATGAACACTGAAGCTTTCTTT
v_gene: TRBV14; len: 17; abundance: -; d_gene: TRBD2; j_gene: TRBJ2-3; CDR3aa: CASSQDLAGALRDTQYF; CDR3nt: TGTGCCAGCAGCCAAGATCTAGCGGGGGCGTTGAGAGATACGCAGTATTTT
v_gene: TRBV7-9; len: 12; abundance: -; d_gene: TRBD1; j_gene: TRBJ1-1; CDR3aa: CASSPGQDEAFF; CDR3nt: TGTGCCAGCAGCCCAGGACAGGATGAAGCTTTCTTT
v_gene: TRBV14; len: 14; abundance: -; d_gene: TRBD1; j_gene: TRBJ2-7; CDR3aa: CASSLGQGFPEQYF; CDR3nt: TGTGCCAGCAGCCTTGGACAGGGCTTCCCCGAGCAGTACTTC
v_gene: TRBV2; len: 14; abundance: -; d_gene: -; j_gene: TRBJ1-5; CDR3aa: CASSDRTGNQPQHF; CDR3nt: TGTGCCAGCAGTGACAGGACGGGCAATCAGCCCCAGCATTTT
v_gene: TRBV6-1; len: 13; abundance: -; d_gene: TRBD1; j_gene: TRBJ1-1; CDR3aa: CASSRQGILEAFF; CDR3nt: TGTGCCAGCAGTAGACAGGGAATTCTTGAAGCTTTCTTT
v_gene: TRBV5-1; len: 16; abundance: -; d_gene: TRBD1; j_gene: TRBJ1-1; CDR3aa: CASSYNPDRSGTEAFF; CDR3nt: TGCGCCAGCAGCTACAATCCGGACAGGTCGGGGACTGAAGCTTTCTTT
v_gene: TRBV4-1; len: 13; abundance: -; d_gene: -; j_gene: TRBJ1-1; CDR3aa: CASSQRIGTEAFF; CDR3nt: TGCGCCAGCAGCCAAAGAATTGGCACTGAAGCTTTCTTT
v_gene: TRBV9; len: 15; abundance: -; d_gene: TRBD2; j_gene: TRBJ2-1; CDR3aa: CASSLSGGYYNEQFF; CDR3nt: TGTGCCAGCAGCCTCAGCGGGGGTTACTACAATGAGCAGTTCTTC
v_gene: TRBV27; len: 15; abundance: -; d_gene: -; j_gene: TRBJ2-1; CDR3aa: CASSRAGSSYNEQFF; CDR3nt: TGTGCCAGCAGCCGGGCCGGAAGCTCCTACAATGAGCAGTTCTTC
v_gene: TRBV27; len: 12; abundance: -; d_gene: -; j_gene: TRBJ2-1; CDR3aa: CASSFPGGEQFF; CDR3nt: TGTGCCAGCAGTTTTCCGGGGGGCGAGCAGTTCTTC
v_gene: TRBV10-1; len: 13; abundance: once; d_gene: -; j_gene: TRBJ2-1; CDR3aa: CASAGTWDNEQFF; CDR3nt: TGCGCCAGCGCGGGGACTTGGGACAATGAGCAGTTCTTC
v_gene: TRBV7-9; len: 19; abundance: -; d_gene: -; j_gene: TRBJ2-6; CDR3aa: CASSHTITGGVSGANVLTF; CDR3nt: TGTGCCAGCAGCCATACTATAACAGGCGGGGTCTCTGGGGCCAACGTCCTGACTTTC
v_gene: TRBV27; len: 14; abundance: -; d_gene: -; j_gene: TRBJ2-1; CDR3aa: CASSLGGVYNEQFF; CDR3nt: TGTGCCAGCAGTTTAGGGGGAGTCTACAATGAGCAGTTCTTC
v_gene: TRBV2; len: 13; abundance: -; d_gene: -; j_gene: TRBJ2-7; CDR3aa: CASTIGGRYEQYF; CDR3nt: TGTGCCAGCACAATCGGGGGGCGCTACGAGCAGTACTTC
v_gene: TRBV5-1; len: 13; abundance: -; d_gene: -; j_gene: TRBJ2-7; CDR3aa: CASRRGYGYEQYF; CDR3nt: TGCGCCAGCAGAAGGGGGTACGGCTACGAGCAGTACTTC
v_gene: TRBV5-1; len: 14; abundance: -; d_gene: -; j_gene: TRBJ1-1; CDR3aa: CASSLTETNTEAFF; CDR3nt: TGCGCCAGCAGCTTGACAGAGACGAACACTGAAGCTTTCTTT
v_gene: TRBV6-1; len: 14; abundance: -; d_gene: -; j_gene: TRBJ1-5; CDR3aa: CASRTDGASQPQHF; CDR3nt: TGTGCCAGCAGGACCGACGGGGCTTCCCAGCCCCAGCATTTT